The sample holds a few counts of the clone carrying this TCR beta chain. Antigen: not known. As to time point: patch test 1, 2 weeks after DPC sensitization. Treatment noted: therapeutic diphenylcyclopropenone sensitization with weekly scalp DPC. The data were obtained in a study of human T cells and chemical hapten exposure. Study context: The study patch tested 0.01% DPC on the upper back and read results at 6 days.

The study, taken as a whole, reports: TCRs above 1 in 1000 frequency stayed constant with DPC sensitization.

The CDR3 is 14 residues long. The germline CDR1 and CDR2 sequences are DFQATT and SNEGSKA (reference sequence). With 4 bases clipped from V and 6 bases from J, the junction kept 6 bases outside the gene matches. Individual cDNA molecules each carried unique molecular identifiers attached by the library. In the original processing: With a range of about 23,224 to 750,000, the median per sample was about 87,000 TCRs. One entry per CDR3 protein, called by TCRdb with MiXCR from the RACE reads. V and J calls and clone size were set by TCRdb, not the authors. The table lists fewer than 100,000 distinct CDR3 sequences, 12% of them singletons, with 3% to 4% in the top ten.

Sequences were derived from whole blood, sampled in connection with sensitization to the hapten diphenylcyclopropenone (DPC). The clonotype was recovered from a woman aged 55-69 years with alopecia areata. Some clones in this sample may be carry-over from other donors' samples. This chain joins TRBV20-1 and TRBJ2-7; 13 bases are a match to TRBD2. CDR3 protein: CSATTSGGASEQYF. As DNA, the CDR3 is TGCAGTGCTACTACTAGCGGGGGGGCCTCCGAGCAGTACTTC.